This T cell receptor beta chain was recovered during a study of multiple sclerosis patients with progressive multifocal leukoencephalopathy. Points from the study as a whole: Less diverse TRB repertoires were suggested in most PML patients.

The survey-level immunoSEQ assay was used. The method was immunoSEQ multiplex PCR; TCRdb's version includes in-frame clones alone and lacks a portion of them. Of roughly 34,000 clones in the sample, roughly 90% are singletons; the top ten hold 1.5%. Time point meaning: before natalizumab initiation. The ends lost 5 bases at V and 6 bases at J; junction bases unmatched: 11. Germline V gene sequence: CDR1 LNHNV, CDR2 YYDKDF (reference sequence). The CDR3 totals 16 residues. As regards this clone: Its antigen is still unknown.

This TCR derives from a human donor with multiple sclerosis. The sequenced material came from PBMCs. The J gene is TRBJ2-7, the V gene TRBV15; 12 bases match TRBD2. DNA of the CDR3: TGTGCCACCAGCGACCTAGCGGGAGGGCCCTCGGGCGAGCAGTACTTC. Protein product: CATSDLAGGPSGEQYF.